This paragraph reports one T cell receptor beta chain. The data belong to a study of blood T cell repertoires in COVID-19. Study-level information: Acute and convalescent COVID-19 specimens originated in the United States, Italy and Spain.

Trimming at V came to 3 bases and at J to 9 bases, leaving 9 bases not matched to a gene. The CDR3 spans 15 residues. The germline V gene has CDR1 MNHEY and CDR2 SMNVEV (reference sequence). Profiled with immunoSEQ multiplex PCR; TCRdb holds only in-frame clones, not every one. The top ten clones hold roughly 10% of a sample with some 260,000 clones, 88% of them seen once. The material sequenced was peripheral blood. This chain joins TRBV27 and TRBJ2-7, with TRBD1 matching over 12 bases. The clonotype was recovered from a woman between 65 and 79 years old with COVID-19, enrolled during active disease. The CDR3 is CASSLTGTGGARQYF. The CDR3 nucleotides are TGTGCCAGCAGTTTGACCGGGACAGGGGGCGCTAGGCAGTACTTC.